The 22 T cell receptor beta chains below come from one sample, sequenced in a study of shared clonotypes between healthy human individuals. Naive CD8 cells lacked CD45RO, underwent positive selection for CCR7 and left out terminally differentiated effector memory CD45RA+ cells. Produced via immunoSEQ multiplex PCR; TCRdb's table is partial and in-frame only. The repertoire holds about 2 million clones, with approximately 95% as singletons. Sequencing input: naive CD8+ T cells sorted from blood. The receptors derive from a man aged 18 to 29 in good health.

This clone was observed once. The chain links TRBV2 to TRBJ1-1, with 11 bases identical to TRBD1. CDR3 length: 17 residues. Per germline, CDR1 SNHLY and CDR2 FYNNEI. V dropped 0 bases and J dropped 6; count of bases not matched to a gene: 9. CDR3 protein: CASSEAASGTGGPEAFF. CDR3 DNA: TGTGCCAGCAGTGAAGCGGCTTCCGGGACAGGGGGTCCTGAAGCTTTCTTT.

The gene calls are TRBV4-1 and TRBJ2-7, with D unclear. Germline V gene sequence: CDR1 MGHRA, CDR2 YSYEKL. Between the trimmed V and J ends, which lost 1 base and 2 bases, there was a span of 9 bases. The CDR3 consists of 14 residues. CDR3 nucleotide sequence: TGCGCCAGCAGCCAAGGCGCCACCCCCTACGAGCAGTACTTC. Translating it yields CASSQGATPYEQYF.

In DNA, the CDR3 is TGTGCCAGTGATCCGGGACCAGATACGCAGTATTTT. Encoded protein: CASDPGPDTQYF. The gene calls are TRBV6-6 and TRBJ2-3; D could derive from TRBD1 or TRBD2 (5 bases each). There are 12 residues in the CDR3. V was clipped by 9 bases and J by 4 bases, with 11 bases between them. Germline CDR1 reads MNHNY; CDR2 reads SVGAGI (reference sequence).

The chain links TRBV19 to TRBJ2-7; TRBD1 or TRBD2 may be the D gene (5 bases each). CDR3 length: 14 residues. Germline V gene sequence: CDR1 LNHDA, CDR2 SQIVND (reference sequence). V was pared by 7 bases and J by 2 bases, with 15 bases between. The CDR3 loop reads CASTPGAGAYEQYF. The CDR3 nucleotides are TGTGCCAGTACCCCCGGGGCCGGAGCCTACGAGCAGTACTTC.

The chain uses TRBV6-5 and TRBJ2-7, with D possibly being TRBD1 (6 bases). CDR3 length: 14 amino acids. Germline-derived CDR1 and CDR2 are MNHEY and SVGAGI. Trimming took off 6 bases at V and 4 bases at J, with 16 bases between the two ends. The chain's CDR3 is CASSPGQAGYEQYF. CDR3 coding DNA: TGTGCCAGCAGCCCGGGACAAGCTGGATACGAGCAGTACTTC.

The CDR3 sequence: CSVEVPGGYEQYF. Written as DNA, the CDR3 is TGCAGCGTTGAAGTCCCAGGGGGCTACGAGCAGTACTTC. This chain joins TRBV29-1 and TRBJ2-7, with TRBD1 matching over 7 bases. Per the germline V gene, CDR1 is SQVTM and CDR2 is ANQGSEA. The CDR3 runs to 13 residues. V lost 1 base, J lost 3 bases, and 3 bases stayed unmatched.

This chain uses TRBV5-4 with TRBJ2-5, with TRBD2 matching 9 bases. V shed 4 bases and J 4 bases; nucleotides not matched to a gene: 5. Germline CDR1 SGHNT, CDR2 YYREEE (reference sequence). The CDR3 extends over 14 amino acids. This chain's CDR3 is CASSQVAGAETQYF. The CDR3 DNA reads TGTGCCAGCAGCCAGGTAGCGGGAGCAGAGACCCAGTACTTC.

The rearrangement links TRBV5-6 to TRBJ2-3; D unresolved. Trimming took off 4 bases at V and 1 base at J, with 10 bases between the two ends. Germline V lookup: CDR1 SGHDT, CDR2 YYEEEE. The length of the CDR3 is 14 residues. CDR3 region: CASSIESGTDTQYF. Here the CDR3 DNA reads TGTGCCAGCAGCATAGAGTCAGGCACAGATACGCAGTATTTT.

CDR3 sequence reads: CASSLTGDEAFF. For the CDR3, the DNA is TGTGCCAGCAGTTTGACAGGTGATGAAGCTTTCTTT. The chain uses TRBV6-5 and TRBJ1-1, with D perhaps TRBD1 (6 bases). Germline V gene data show CDR1 as MNHEY and CDR2 as SVGAGI. The CDR3 spans 12 residues. V lost 4 bases, J lost 7 bases, and 10 bases lay in between.

This chain uses TRBV27 with TRBJ2-3; weak D call: TRBD2 (6 bases). V lost 2 bases and J lost 5, with 17 bases in between. Germline V gene data show CDR1 as MNHEY and CDR2 as SMNVEV (reference sequence). This CDR3 contains 16 residues. The CDR3 nucleotides read TGTGCCAGCAGTTTAATCGGGAGCGGGTCCCTAGATACGCAGTATTTT. Its protein is CASSLIGSGSLDTQYF.

The chain combines TRBV29-1 with TRBJ2-7; D possibly corresponds to TRBD2 (6 bases). The CDR3 contains 15 residues. V was trimmed by 4 bases and J by 5 bases, leaving 21 bases between them. Germline CDR1 SQVTM, CDR2 ANQGSEA. CDR3 protein: CSVGERLGVINEQYF. The CDR3 region has the DNA TGCAGCGTTGGAGAAAGACTAGGAGTCATCAACGAGCAGTACTTC.

The rearrangement uses TRBV5-1 and TRBJ2-5; 14 bases align to TRBD2. Germline assignment: CDR1 SGHRS and CDR2 YFSETQ. The J segment lost 5 bases and the V segment lost 0 bases, leaving 9 bases of the junction unmatched. The CDR3 is made up of 18 amino acids. DNA of the CDR3: TGCGCCAGCAGCTTGGCCTTAGGACTAGCGGGAGGCTACGAGACCCAGTACTTC. Protein product: CASSLALGLAGGYETQYF.

The chain links TRBV7-9 to TRBJ1-1, with 8 bases matching TRBD1. CDR1 SEHNR and CDR2 FQNEAQ come from the germline V gene (reference sequence). Losses at the gene ends were 8 bases for V and 7 bases for J; bases not matched to a gene: 9. CDR3 size: 13 residues. DNA for the CDR3: TGTGCCAGCCAAGGGGACAGGATTTATGAAGCTTTCTTT. It yields the protein CASQGDRIYEAFF.

The table lists this clone with a count of one. The CDR3 is CASSLKYSNQPQHF. For the CDR3, the DNA is TGTGCCAGCAGTTTGAAATATAGCAATCAGCCCCAGCATTTT. The genes are TRBV28 and TRBJ1-5, with D unclear. V was trimmed by 3 bases and J by 0 bases, leaving 6 bases between them. The CDR3 totals 14 residues. Per the germline V gene, CDR1 is MDHEN and CDR2 is SYDVKM.

The chain is built from TRBV10-1 and TRBJ2-7, with D possibly being TRBD1 or TRBD2 (5 bases each). Trimming shortened V by 0 bases and J by 5 bases, and 11 bases separated the two germline ends. CDR3 length: 14 residues. In germline, CDR1 is WNHNN, CDR2 SYGVQD (reference sequence). CDR3 sequence reads: CASSESGEGNEQYF. CDR3 nucleotides: TGCGCCAGCAGTGAGTCGGGGGAAGGGAACGAGCAGTACTTC.

Remarks on this clone: A much larger clone sits a single nucleotide away, making a read error possible. This chain connects TRBV6-5 to TRBJ1-2, with D perhaps matching TRBD1 (5 bases). Germline V CDR1 and CDR2: MNHEY, SVGAGI. Trimming took 5 bases from V and 2 from J, leaving 6 bases between them. This CDR3 comprises 12 residues. As DNA, the CDR3 is TGTGCCAGCAGTGAGGGGAACTATGGCTACACCTTC. It is translated as CASSEGNYGYTF.

The rearrangement uses TRBV9 and TRBJ2-1; D gene uncertain. Germline V lookup: CDR1 SGDLS, CDR2 YYNGEE. CDR3 length: 13 residues. V lost 0 bases and J lost 4, with 5 bases in between. CDR3 sequence reads: CASSVDEYNEQFF. The CDR3 bases are TGTGCCAGCAGCGTAGACGAGTACAATGAGCAGTTCTTC.

The gene calls are TRBV30 and TRBJ1-5; perhaps TRBD1 as D (6 bases). The CDR3 runs to 14 residues. Germline V gene sequence: CDR1 GTSNPN, CDR2 SVGIG (reference sequence). V dropped 1 base and J dropped 5 bases, with 12 bases sitting between them. The CDR3 protein is CAWSGGHGDQPQHF. The CDR3 DNA reads as TGTGCCTGGAGTGGGGGACATGGGGATCAGCCCCAGCATTTT.

The CDR3 loop reads CASSHGSLAKNIQYF. The CDR3, as DNA: TGTGCCAGCAGCCACGGTTCCCTAGCCAAAAACATTCAGTACTTC. The genes are TRBV27 and TRBJ2-4, with D uncertain. Per the germline V gene, CDR1 is MNHEY and CDR2 is SMNVEV (reference sequence). Trimming took 6 bases from V and 0 from J, leaving 12 bases between them. This CDR3 has 15 residues.

The chain employs TRBV7-8 and TRBJ2-2; TRBD2 might be the D (6 bases). Trimming left V 4 bases short and J 0 bases short, with 12 bases between. This CDR3 contains 16 residues. Germline values: CDR1 SGHVS, CDR2 FQNEAQ. CDR3 sequence: CASSSPAGPNTGELFF. CDR3 DNA: TGTGCCAGCAGCTCGCCAGCGGGTCCGAACACCGGGGAGCTGTTTTTT.

This chain joins TRBV5-6 and TRBJ2-7, with D unresolved. The CDR3 loop spans 13 amino acids. Trimming took 2 bases from V and 1 from J, leaving 7 bases between them. The germline gives CDR1 SGHDT, CDR2 YYEEEE. The CDR3 is CASSFWISYEQYF. For the CDR3, the DNA is TGTGCCAGCAGCTTTTGGATTTCCTACGAGCAGTACTTC.

This chain joins TRBV13 and TRBJ1-4; the match to TRBD1 covers 7 bases. Germline V gene data show CDR1 as PRHDT and CDR2 as FYEKMQ (reference sequence). Trimming cost V 6 bases and J 8 bases; bases outside gene matches: 9. This CDR3 comprises 14 residues. CDR3 nucleotide sequence: TGTGCCAGCAGTCCTACAGGGGCGGGGGAAAAACTGTTTTTT. It encodes CASSPTGAGEKLFF.